This record concerns one T cell receptor beta chain sequence. The V gene's germline CDR1 is LNHDA and CDR2 SQIVND (reference sequence). V dropped 7 bases and J dropped 6 bases, with 15 bases sitting between them. The CDR3 extends over 13 amino acids. These data originate in a study of T cell changes during pregnancy in multiple sclerosis. The method was immunoSEQ multiplex PCR; TCRdb's version includes in-frame clones alone and lacks a portion of them. Of 45,000 or so clones in the sample, nearly 90% are singletons; the top ten hold approximately 1.1%. V and J are TRBV19 and TRBJ1-2; unclear D gene. The sample here was CD4+ T cells from peripheral blood mononuclear cells, taken after pregnancy. The source of this sequence is a female donor with multiple sclerosis, enrolled in a pregnancy study. The CDR3 protein is CASTPWAGDGYTF. For the CDR3, the DNA is TGTGCCAGTACCCCCTGGGCTGGTGATGGCTACACCTTC.